A selection of T cell receptor beta chains follows, all from one sample in a study of beta chain features in type 1 diabetes. Data came from immunoSEQ multiplex PCR; TCRdb stores just in-frame clones and leaves some out. The data contain 900,000 or so clones, about 17% of them singletons. Sequencing input: naive CD4+ T cells from blood. The receptors were gathered from a woman aged 18-29 years in good health. Both conserved end residues are part of each CDR3. D genes are given only for firm matches. Some rows mark clone size as missing; the rest say once, few, many or name a class of expanded clone.

CDR3 protein	CDR3 DNA	clone size	D gene	V gene	J gene	CDR3 length
CASSVLWLSGTGELFF	TGTGCCAGCAGCGTATTGTGGCTATCCGGCACCGGGGAGCTGTTTTTT	few	-	TRBV9	TRBJ2-2	16
CASSSQGAVLYGYTF	TGCGCCAGCAGCTCCCAGGGGGCCGTCCTGTATGGCTACACCTTC	-	TRBD1	TRBV5-1	TRBJ1-2	15
CASSTSGSTDTQYF	TGTGCCAGCAGCACTAGCGGAAGCACAGATACGCAGTATTTT	-	TRBD2	TRBV25-1	TRBJ2-3	14
CASSQGVVLIRGLGPNRKEETQYF	TGTGCCAGCAGCCAAGGCGTGGTTCTTATTAGGGGTCTAGGGCCGAACAGAAAGGAAGAGACCCAGTACTTC	few	-	TRBV14	TRBJ2-5	24
CASRQDYLYYNEQFF	TGCGCCAGCAGACAGGACTACCTATACTACAATGAGCAGTTCTTC	few	-	TRBV5-1	TRBJ2-1	15
CASSEYRDTGELFF	TGCGCCAGCAGTGAGTACAGAGACACCGGGGAGCTGTTTTTT	-	-	TRBV28	TRBJ2-2	14
CASSVLPGQGNEQYF	TGTGCCAGCAGCGTTTTACCTGGACAGGGGAACGAGCAGTACTTC	few	TRBD1	TRBV9	TRBJ2-7	15
CAISPARANTEAFF	TGTGCCATCAGCCCCGCCAGGGCGAACACTGAAGCTTTCTTT	-	-	TRBV10-3	TRBJ1-1	14
CASSSTLSSYEQYF	TGCGCCAGCAGCTCAACTCTGAGCTCCTACGAGCAGTACTTC	-	-	TRBV5-1	TRBJ2-7	14
CASSLAPKDTQYF	TGTGCCAGCAGCTTAGCCCCCAAGGATACGCAGTATTTT	few	-	TRBV7-2	TRBJ2-3	13
CASSVDANYGYTF	TGTGCCAGCAGCGTTGACGCAAACTATGGCTACACCTTC	-	-	TRBV9	TRBJ1-2	13
CASSFSRAGNNEQFF	TGCGCCAGCAGCTTTTCGAGGGCCGGAAACAATGAGCAGTTCTTC	-	-	TRBV5-1	TRBJ2-1	15
CASSQDLPPGPSTDTQYF	TGCGCCAGCAGCCAAGATCTGCCTCCGGGACCCAGCACAGATACGCAGTATTTT	-	-	TRBV4-3	TRBJ2-3	18
CASSGGNSGNTIYF	TGTGCCAGCAGTGGCGGAAACTCTGGAAACACCATATATTTT	few	-	TRBV2	TRBJ1-3	14
CASSLPFETQYF	TGTGCCAGCAGCTTACCCTTCGAGACCCAGTACTTC	-	-	TRBV7-9	TRBJ2-5	12
CASSLALGTRTYEQYF	TGTGCCAGCAGCTTAGCCTTAGGGACTAGGACCTACGAGCAGTACTTC	-	TRBD2	TRBV7-9	TRBJ2-7	16
CASSRWGTSTGELFF	TGTGCCAGCAGCCGTTGGGGTACATCCACCGGGGAGCTGTTTTTT	-	-	TRBV7-9	TRBJ2-2	15
CASSEGTVDRGIGTF	TGTGCCAGCAGTGAAGGAACGGTGGACAGAGGGATCGGGACCTTC	-	-	TRBV2	TRBJ1-2	15
CASLGQVGRTEAFF	TGTGCCAGCTTAGGTCAGGTGGGAAGAACTGAAGCTTTCTTT	-	-	TRBV6-6	TRBJ1-1	14
CAISEKGARETQYF	TGTGCCATCAGTGAAAAGGGGGCGCGAGAGACCCAGTACTTC	few	TRBD1	TRBV10-3	TRBJ2-5	14
CASSPNRGELFF	TGTGCCAGCAGCCCCAACAGAGGGGAGCTGTTTTTT	few	-	TRBV7-3	TRBJ2-2	12
CASSQDPDSNEQFF	TGCGCCAGCAGCCAAGATCCGGACAGCAATGAGCAGTTCTTC	-	-	TRBV4-3	TRBJ2-1	14
CASSLSAGVRLEQFF	TGCGCCAGCAGCTTGTCAGCGGGAGTTCGACTTGAGCAGTTCTTC	few	TRBD2	TRBV5-1	TRBJ2-1	15
CAIKGGGIEQYF	TGTGCCATCAAGGGCGGGGGAATCGAGCAGTACTTC	few	TRBD2	TRBV10-3	TRBJ2-7	12
CASSPRSSGTATDTQYF	TGTGCCAGCTCACCACGTTCTAGCGGGACCGCAACAGATACGCAGTATTTT	-	TRBD2	TRBV18	TRBJ2-3	17
CASSPVVAARNEQFF	TGCGCCAGCAGCCCGGTGGTGGCAGCGAGGAATGAGCAGTTCTTC	-	-	TRBV5-1	TRBJ2-1	15
CASSLSAPGRLAGGYEQYF	TGTGCCAGCAGTTTATCCGCCCCCGGAAGACTAGCGGGAGGTTACGAGCAGTACTTC	-	TRBD2	TRBV27	TRBJ2-7	19